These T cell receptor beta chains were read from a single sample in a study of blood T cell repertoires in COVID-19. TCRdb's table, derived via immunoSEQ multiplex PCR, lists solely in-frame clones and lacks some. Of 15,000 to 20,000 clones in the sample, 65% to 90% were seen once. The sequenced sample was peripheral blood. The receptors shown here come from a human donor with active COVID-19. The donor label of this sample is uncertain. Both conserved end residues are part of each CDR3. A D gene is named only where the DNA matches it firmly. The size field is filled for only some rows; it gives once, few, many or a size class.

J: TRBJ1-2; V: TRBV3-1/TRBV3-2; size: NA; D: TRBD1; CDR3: CASSQPTRQGNGYTF; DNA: TGTGCCAGCAGCCAACCTACCCGACAGGGCAATGGCTACACCTTC
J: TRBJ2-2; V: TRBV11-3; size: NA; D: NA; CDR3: CASSTQTGSTGELFF; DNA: TGTGCCAGCAGCACCCAAACCGGGTCCACCGGGGAGCTGTTTTTT
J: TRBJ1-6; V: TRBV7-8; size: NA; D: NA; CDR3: CASRTSGGNSPLHF; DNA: TGTGCCAGCAGGACTAGCGGCGGTAATTCACCCCTCCACTTT
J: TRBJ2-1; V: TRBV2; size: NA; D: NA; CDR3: CATSGGSASDEQFF; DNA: TGTGCCACCTCTGGGGGGTCAGCGAGCGATGAGCAGTTCTTC
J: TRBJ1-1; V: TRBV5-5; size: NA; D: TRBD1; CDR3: CASSVKGQIQAFF; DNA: TGTGCCAGCAGCGTGAAGGGACAGATCCAAGCTTTCTTT
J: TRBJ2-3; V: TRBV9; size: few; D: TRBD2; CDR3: CASSVAAGGRGGQDTQYF; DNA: TGTGCCAGCAGCGTAGCTGCAGGTGGGCGGGGGGGCCAAGATACGCAGTATTTT
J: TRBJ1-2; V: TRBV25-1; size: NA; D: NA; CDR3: CASNRGNYGYTF; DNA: TGTGCCAGCAATCGGGGGAACTATGGCTACACCTTC
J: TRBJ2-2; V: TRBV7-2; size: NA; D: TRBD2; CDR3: CASSLGLAGGPDGELFF; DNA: TGTGCCAGCAGCTTAGGACTAGCGGGGGGGCCCGACGGGGAGCTGTTTTTT
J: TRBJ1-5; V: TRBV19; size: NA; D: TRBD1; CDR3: CASSPQGGNQPQHF; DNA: TGTGCCAGTAGTCCCCAGGGGGGAAATCAGCCCCAGCATTTT
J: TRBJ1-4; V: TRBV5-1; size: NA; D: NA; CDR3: CASSLNLMSANEKLFF; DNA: TGCGCCAGCAGCTTGAATCTTATGTCGGCTAATGAAAAACTGTTTTTT
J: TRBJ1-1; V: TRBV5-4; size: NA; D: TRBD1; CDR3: CASSFGTGGVNTEAFF; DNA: TGTGCCAGCAGCTTTGGGACAGGGGGCGTTAACACTGAAGCTTTCTTT
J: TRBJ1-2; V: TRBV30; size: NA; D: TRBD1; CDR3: CAWKDPTGVYSAFLYGYTF; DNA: TGTGCCTGGAAAGATCCGACAGGGGTTTATTCGGCGTTTTTATATGGCTACACCTTC
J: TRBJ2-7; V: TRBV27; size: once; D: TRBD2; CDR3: CASSLLAGLRQYEQYF; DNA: TGTGCCAGCAGTTTACTAGCGGGGTTGAGGCAGTACGAGCAGTACTTC
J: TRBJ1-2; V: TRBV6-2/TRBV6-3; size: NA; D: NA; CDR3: CASSYSGSPVGYTF; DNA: TGTGCCAGCAGTTATTCGGGTTCACCTGTGGGCTACACCTTC
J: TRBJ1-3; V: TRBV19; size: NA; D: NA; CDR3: CASSTQGQIAGNTIYF; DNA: TGTGCCAGTAGTACTCAAGGACAGATTGCTGGAAACACCATATATTTT
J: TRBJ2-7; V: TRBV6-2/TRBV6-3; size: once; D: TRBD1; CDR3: CASSYSGTGSYEQYF; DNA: TGTGCCAGCAGTTACTCGGGGACAGGCTCCTACGAGCAGTACTTC
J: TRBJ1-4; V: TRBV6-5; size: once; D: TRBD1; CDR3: CASSYSGQLEKLFF; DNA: TGTGCCAGCAGTTACTCGGGACAGCTTGAAAAACTGTTTTTT
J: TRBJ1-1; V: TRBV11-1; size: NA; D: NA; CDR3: CASSLGAALNTEAFF; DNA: TGTGCCAGCAGCTTAGGGGCAGCACTGAACACTGAAGCTTTCTTT
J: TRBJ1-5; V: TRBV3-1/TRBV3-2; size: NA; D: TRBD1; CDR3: CASRVRDRGLYSNQPQHF; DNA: TGTGCCAGCAGAGTGCGGGACAGGGGGCTTTATAGCAATCAGCCCCAGCATTTT
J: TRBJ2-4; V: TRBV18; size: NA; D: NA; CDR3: CASSPPAERKNIQYF; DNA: TGTGCCAGCTCACCCCCCGCGGAAAGGAAAAACATTCAGTACTTC
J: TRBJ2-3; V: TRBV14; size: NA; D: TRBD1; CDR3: CASSPWTGGISDTQYF; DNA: TGTGCCAGCAGCCCTTGGACAGGGGGTATCTCAGATACGCAGTATTTT
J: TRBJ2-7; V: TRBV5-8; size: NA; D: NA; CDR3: CASSLIPGSERIYEQYF; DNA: TGTGCCAGCAGCTTGATTCCGGGGTCCGAACGGATCTACGAGCAGTACTTC
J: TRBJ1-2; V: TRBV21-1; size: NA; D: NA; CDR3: CASSKVRLSYGYTF; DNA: TGTGCCAGCAGCAAAGTCCGGTTAAGCTATGGCTACACCTTC
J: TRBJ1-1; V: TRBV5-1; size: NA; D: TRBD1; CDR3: CASSSRQGGNTEAFF; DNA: TGCGCCAGCAGCTCGCGACAGGGCGGGAACACTGAAGCTTTCTTT
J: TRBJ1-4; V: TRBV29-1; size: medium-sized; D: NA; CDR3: CSVTGTSNEKLFF; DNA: TGCAGCGTTACAGGAACCTCTAATGAAAAACTGTTTTTT
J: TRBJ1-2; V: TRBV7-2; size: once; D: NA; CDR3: CASSISQIYGYTF; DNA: TGTGCCAGCAGCATCTCACAGATCTATGGCTACACCTTC
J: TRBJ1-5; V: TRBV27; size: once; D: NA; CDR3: CASAQSNNQPQHF; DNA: TGTGCCAGCGCCCAGTCGAACAATCAGCCCCAGCATTTT
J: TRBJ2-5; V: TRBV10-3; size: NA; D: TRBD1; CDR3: CAISEPGGPQETQYF; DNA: TGTGCCATCAGTGAGCCAGGGGGTCCCCAAGAGACCCAGTACTTC
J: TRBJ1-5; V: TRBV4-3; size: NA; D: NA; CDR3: CASSLGGQPQHF; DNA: TGCGCCAGCAGCCTAGGGGGACAGCCCCAGCATTTT
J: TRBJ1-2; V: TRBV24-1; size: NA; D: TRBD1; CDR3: CATSVGGEGYTF; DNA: TGTGCCACCAGTGTAGGGGGCGAGGGCTACACCTTC
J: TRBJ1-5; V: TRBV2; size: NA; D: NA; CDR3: CASSLQGGSNQPQHF; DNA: TGTGCCAGCAGTCTACAGGGAGGGAGCAATCAGCCCCAGCATTTT
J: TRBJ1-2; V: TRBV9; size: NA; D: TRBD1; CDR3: CASSVDLRGGGYTF; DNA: TGTGCCAGCAGCGTAGACCTCAGAGGGGGCGGCTACACCTTC
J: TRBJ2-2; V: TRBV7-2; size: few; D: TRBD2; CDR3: CASRSGGEGSGELFF; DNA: TGTGCCAGCAGGAGCGGGGGGGAGGGCTCCGGGGAGCTGTTTTTT
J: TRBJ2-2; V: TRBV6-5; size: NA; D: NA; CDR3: CASSYLGGELFF; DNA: TGTGCCAGCAGTTACCTAGGCGGGGAGCTGTTTTTT
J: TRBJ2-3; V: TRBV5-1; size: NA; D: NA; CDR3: CASSQSDYSTDTQYF; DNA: TGCGCCAGCAGCCAATCGGACTACAGCACAGATACGCAGTATTTT
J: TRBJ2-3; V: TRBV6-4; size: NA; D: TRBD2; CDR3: CASSESSGGTNTQYF; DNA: TGTGCCAGCAGTGAATCGAGCGGGGGAACGAATACGCAGTATTTT
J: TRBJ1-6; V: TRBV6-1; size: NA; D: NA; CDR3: CASSESRYHNSPLHF; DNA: TGTGCCAGCAGTGAATCCAGATACCATAATTCACCCCTCCACTTT
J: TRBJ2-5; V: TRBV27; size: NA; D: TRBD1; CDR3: CASTTGGRSQETQYF; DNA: TGTGCCAGCACCACAGGGGGCCGGTCCCAAGAGACCCAGTACTTC